Sequencing of this T cell receptor (beta chain) was carried out in a study of metastatic and nonmetastatic thyroid tumors. At the level of the study: Both malignant and benign thyroid patients supplied peripheral blood and tumor or nodule tissue samples, across which the repertoires of these patients were then compared.

The study, taken as a whole, reports: Versus benign nodules, malignant thyroid tumors reportedly had significantly higher TCR beta diversity, in blood and tumor.

CDR1 is MNHEY, CDR2 SVGEGT, per germline. V lost 0 bases and J lost 4; bases outside the gene matches: 0. The CDR3 spans 16 residues. All patients were untreated before thyroid surgery. In the authors' methods: The study took CDR3 differences across clinicopathological groups and made a distant-metastasis classifier for papillary thyroid cancer from them. TCRdb used MiXCR to call clones anew from the PCR reads. TCRdb, not the authors, supplied the V and J calls. The repertoire holds about 82,000 clones, with 9.5% to 15% as singletons. This clone was counted ten times or more. The antigen is unknown. The chain carries TRBV6-2 or TRBV6-3 and TRBJ2-3, with 14 bases fitting TRBD2. The origin of this receptor is a female donor with papillary thyroid cancer or a benign thyroid nodule (not recorded which). Some clones in this sample may be carry-over from other donors' samples. Material: tumor tissue. The CDR3 region has the DNA TGTGCCAGCAGTTACTCGGGACTAGCGGGAGCAGATACGCAGTATTTT. Translation: CASSYSGLAGADTQYF.